A single sample is the source of the 2 T cell receptor beta chains below, sequenced in a study of T cell repertoires in cytomegalovirus infection. TCRdb re-derived calls from the reads in MiXCR, one entry per CDR3 protein. Here the sample spans a few hundred thousand distinct CDR3 sequences, roughly 15% being singletons. The sample comprised PBMCs. The receptors were gathered from a human donor in good health (CMV status not recorded). Some clones in this sample may be carry-over from other donors' samples.

In its sample, this clonotype was seen many times. The V and J genes are TRBV6-1 and TRBJ2-1, with D perhaps matching TRBD1 or TRBD2 (7 bases each). The CDR3 length is 16 residues. CDR1 MNHNS and CDR2 SASEGT come from the germline V gene. V gave up 5 bases and J gave up 4 bases, with 18 bases separating them. The CDR3 DNA reads TGTGCCAGCAGTCAGGGGGGGGGACACCTATACAATGAGCAGTTCTTC. It codes for CASSQGGGHLYNEQFF.

With regard to this clonotype: A much larger clone lies one base from this, so it may be a read error. The CDR3 sequence is CASSLWESGNYNEQFF. The CDR3 nucleotides are TGTGCCAGCAGCCTCTGGGAAAGCGGGAATTACAATGAGCAGTTCTTC. V is TRBV7-8 and J is TRBJ2-1; 7 bases agree with TRBD2. Germline assignment: CDR1 SGHVS and CDR2 FQNEAQ. The CDR3 extends over 16 amino acids. Germline trimming cut 5 bases from V and 4 bases from J; bases unmatched to any gene: 11.